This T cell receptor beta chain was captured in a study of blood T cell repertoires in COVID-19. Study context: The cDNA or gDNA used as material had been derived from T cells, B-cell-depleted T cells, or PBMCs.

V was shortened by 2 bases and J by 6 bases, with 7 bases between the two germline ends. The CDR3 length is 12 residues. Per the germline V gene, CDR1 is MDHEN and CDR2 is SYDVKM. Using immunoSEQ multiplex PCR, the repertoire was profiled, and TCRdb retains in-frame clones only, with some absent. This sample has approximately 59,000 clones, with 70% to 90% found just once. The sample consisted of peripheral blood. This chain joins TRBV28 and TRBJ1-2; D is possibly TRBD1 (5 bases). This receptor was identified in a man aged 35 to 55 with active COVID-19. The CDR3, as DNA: TGTGCCAGCAGTTTAGCAGGGAATGGCTACACCTTC. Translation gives CASSLAGNGYTF.